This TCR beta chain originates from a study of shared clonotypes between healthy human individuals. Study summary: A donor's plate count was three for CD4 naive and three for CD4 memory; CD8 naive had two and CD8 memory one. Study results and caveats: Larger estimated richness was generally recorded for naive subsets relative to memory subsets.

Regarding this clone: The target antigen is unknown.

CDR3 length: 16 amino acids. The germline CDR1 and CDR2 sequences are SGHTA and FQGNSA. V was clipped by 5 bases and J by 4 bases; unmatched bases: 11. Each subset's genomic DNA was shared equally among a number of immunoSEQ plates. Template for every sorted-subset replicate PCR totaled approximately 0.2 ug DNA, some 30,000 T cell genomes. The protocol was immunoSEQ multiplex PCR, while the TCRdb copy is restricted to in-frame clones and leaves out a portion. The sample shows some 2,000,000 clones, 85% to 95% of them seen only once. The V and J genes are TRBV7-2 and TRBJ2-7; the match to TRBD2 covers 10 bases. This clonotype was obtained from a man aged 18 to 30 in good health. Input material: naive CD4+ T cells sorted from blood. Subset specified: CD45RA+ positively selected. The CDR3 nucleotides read TGTGCCAGCAGCCGCAGGACTAGCGGCAAACTTTACGAGCAGTACTTC. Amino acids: CASSRRTSGKLYEQYF.